The clone carrying this T cell receptor beta chain was counted many times. Its antigen is as yet unknown. The data originate from a study of T-cell memory formation after mild COVID-19. Study-wide results and caveats: Clones that contracted from day 15 to 85 were balanced CD4/CD8, while later expanders leaned CD4+.

TCRdb itself ran the 5' RACE reads through MiXCR, one entry per CDR3 protein. The sample lists 550,000 to 700,000 distinct CDR3 sequences; more than 15% were seen once. CDR3 length: 13 residues. Trimming pared 5 bases from V and 4 bases from J, leaving 11 bases between. This TCR was recovered from an adult woman who had mild COVID-19 (a few samples of this study predate the infection). Cell type and time point are not known. The V gene is TRBV12-3 or TRBV12-4, the J gene TRBJ1-1, with D uncertain. The specimen was PBMCs or a T cell subset sorted from them (not recorded which). This CDR3 is CASSRGEGTEAFF. CDR3 sequence (DNA): TGTGCCAGCAGTCGTGGGGAAGGCACTGAAGCTTTCTTT.